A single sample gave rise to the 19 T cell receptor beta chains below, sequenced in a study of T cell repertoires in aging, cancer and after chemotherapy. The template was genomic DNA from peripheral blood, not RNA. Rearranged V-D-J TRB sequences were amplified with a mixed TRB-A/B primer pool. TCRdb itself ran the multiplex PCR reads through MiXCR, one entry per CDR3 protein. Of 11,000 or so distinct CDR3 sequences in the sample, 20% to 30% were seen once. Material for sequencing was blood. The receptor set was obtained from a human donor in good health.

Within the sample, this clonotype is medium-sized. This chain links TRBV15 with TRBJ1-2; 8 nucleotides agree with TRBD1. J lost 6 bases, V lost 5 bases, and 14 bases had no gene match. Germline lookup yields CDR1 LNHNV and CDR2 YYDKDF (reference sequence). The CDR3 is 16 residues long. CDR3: CATSPSPLTGGHGYTF. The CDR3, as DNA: TGTGCCACCAGCCCTTCCCCTCTTACAGGGGGGCATGGCTACACCTTC.

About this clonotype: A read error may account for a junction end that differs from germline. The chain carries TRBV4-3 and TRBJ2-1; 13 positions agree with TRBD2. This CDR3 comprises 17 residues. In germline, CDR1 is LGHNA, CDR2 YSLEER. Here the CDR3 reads CASSQDTSGGVDNEQFF. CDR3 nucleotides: TGTGCCAGCAGCCAAGATACTAGCGGGGGGGTGGACAATGAGCAGTTCTTC.

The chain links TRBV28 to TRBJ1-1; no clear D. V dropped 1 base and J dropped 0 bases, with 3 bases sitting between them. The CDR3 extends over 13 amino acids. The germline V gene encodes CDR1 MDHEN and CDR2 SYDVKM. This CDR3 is CASSLFMNTEAFF. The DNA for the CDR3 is TGTGCCAGCAGTTTATTTATGAACACTGAAGCTTTCTTT.

The CDR3 bases are TGTGCCAGCAGCACCCAGCGGGGGGCAGCAGATACGCAGTATTTT. Translating it yields CASSTQRGAADTQYF. This chain joins TRBV21-1 and TRBJ2-3; TRBD2 was called by the table and not checked on the DNA. TRBV21-1 is an annotated pseudogene. The CDR3 loop spans 15 amino acids.

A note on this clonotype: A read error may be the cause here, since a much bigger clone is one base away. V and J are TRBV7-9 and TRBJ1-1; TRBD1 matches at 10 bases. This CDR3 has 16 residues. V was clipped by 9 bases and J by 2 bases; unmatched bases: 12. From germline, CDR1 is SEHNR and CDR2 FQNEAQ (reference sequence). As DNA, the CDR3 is TGTGCCAGAAGCATCACGACAGGGGGCGATAACACTGAAGCTTTCTTT. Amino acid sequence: CARSITTGGDNTEAFF.

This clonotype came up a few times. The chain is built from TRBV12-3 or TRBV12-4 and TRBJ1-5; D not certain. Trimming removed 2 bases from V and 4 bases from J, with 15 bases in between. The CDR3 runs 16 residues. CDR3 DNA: TGTGCCAGCAGTTTAAGGCACACGGGCAAAAATCAGCCCCAGCATTTT. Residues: CASSLRHTGKNQPQHF.

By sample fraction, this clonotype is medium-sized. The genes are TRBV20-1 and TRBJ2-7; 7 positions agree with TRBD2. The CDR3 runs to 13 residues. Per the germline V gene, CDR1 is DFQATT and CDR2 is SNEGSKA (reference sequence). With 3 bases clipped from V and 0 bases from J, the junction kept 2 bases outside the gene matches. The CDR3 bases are TGCAGTGCTAGCGGGGGGAGCTCCTACGAGCAGTACTTC. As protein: CSASGGSSYEQYF.

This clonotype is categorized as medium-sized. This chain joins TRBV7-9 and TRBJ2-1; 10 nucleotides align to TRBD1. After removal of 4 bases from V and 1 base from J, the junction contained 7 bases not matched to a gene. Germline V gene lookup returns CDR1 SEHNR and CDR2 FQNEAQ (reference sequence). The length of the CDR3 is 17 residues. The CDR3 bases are TGTGCCAGCAGCTCCGGGACAGGGGTAAGGTCCTACAATGAGCAGTTCTTC. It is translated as CASSSGTGVRSYNEQFF. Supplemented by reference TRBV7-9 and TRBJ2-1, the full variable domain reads DTGVSQNPRHKITKRGQNVTFRCDPISEHNRLYWYRQTLGQGPEFLTYFQNEAQLEKSRLLSDRFSAERPKGSFSTLEIQRTEQGDSAMYLCASSSGTGVRSYNEQFFGPGTRLTVL.

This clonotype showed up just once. As DNA, the CDR3 is TGTGCCAGCTCTGACAGGGGGAGGGCTAGCACTGAAGCTTTCTTT. Protein product: CASSDRGRASTEAFF. This rearrangement joins TRBV12-3 or TRBV12-4 to TRBJ1-1; TRBD1 matches at 9 bases. The CDR3 extends over 15 amino acids. V trimming: 8 bases; J trimming: 4 bases; junction bases outside the gene matches: 11.

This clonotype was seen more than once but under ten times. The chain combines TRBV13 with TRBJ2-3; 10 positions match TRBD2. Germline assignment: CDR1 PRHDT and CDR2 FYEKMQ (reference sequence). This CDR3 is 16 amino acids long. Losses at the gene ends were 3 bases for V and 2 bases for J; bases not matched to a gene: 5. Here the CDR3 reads CASSLPTSGTTDTQYF. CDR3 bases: TGTGCCAGCAGCTTGCCCACTAGCGGGACCACAGATACGCAGTATTTT. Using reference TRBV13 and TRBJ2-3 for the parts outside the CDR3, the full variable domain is AAGVIQSPRHLIKEKRETATLKCYPIPRHDTVYWYQQGPGQDPQFLISFYEKMQSDKGSIPDRFSAQQFSDYHSELNMSSLELGDSALYFCASSLPTSGTTDTQYFGPGTRLTVL.

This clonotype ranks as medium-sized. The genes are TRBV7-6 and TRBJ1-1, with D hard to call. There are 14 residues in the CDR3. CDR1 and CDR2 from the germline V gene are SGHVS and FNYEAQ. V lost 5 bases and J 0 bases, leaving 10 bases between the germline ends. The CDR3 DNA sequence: TGTGCCAGCAGCCAGGACTGGATGAACACTGAAGCTTTCTTT. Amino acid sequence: CASSQDWMNTEAFF.

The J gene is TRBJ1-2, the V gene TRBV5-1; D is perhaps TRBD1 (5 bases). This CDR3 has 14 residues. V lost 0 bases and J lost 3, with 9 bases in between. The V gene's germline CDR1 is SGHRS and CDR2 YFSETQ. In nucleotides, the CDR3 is TGCGCCAGCAGCTTGGATGCGGGGGACTATGGCTACACCTTC. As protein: CASSLDAGDYGYTF.

In DNA, the CDR3 is TGTGCCAGCAGCTCCGGGACCACCTCGGCCTATGGCTACACCTTC. This sequence encodes CASSSGTTSAYGYTF. The gene calls are TRBV7-9 and TRBJ1-2, with D possibly matching TRBD1 (5 bases). The CDR3 totals 15 residues. Trimming pared 4 bases from V and 4 bases from J, leaving 16 bases between. The germline V gene has CDR1 SEHNR and CDR2 FQNEAQ (reference sequence).

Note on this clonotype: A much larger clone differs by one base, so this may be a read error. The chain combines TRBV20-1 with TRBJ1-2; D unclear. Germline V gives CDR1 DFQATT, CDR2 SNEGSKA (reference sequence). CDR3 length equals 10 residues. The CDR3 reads CSLGFYGYTF. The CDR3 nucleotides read TGCAGCTTGGGCTTCTATGGCTACACCTTC.

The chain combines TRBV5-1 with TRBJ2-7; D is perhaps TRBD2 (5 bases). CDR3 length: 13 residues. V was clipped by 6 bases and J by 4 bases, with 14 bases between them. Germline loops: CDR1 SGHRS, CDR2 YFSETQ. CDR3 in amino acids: CASNVAEGYEQYF. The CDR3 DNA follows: TGCGCCAGCAACGTGGCCGAGGGATACGAGCAGTACTTC.

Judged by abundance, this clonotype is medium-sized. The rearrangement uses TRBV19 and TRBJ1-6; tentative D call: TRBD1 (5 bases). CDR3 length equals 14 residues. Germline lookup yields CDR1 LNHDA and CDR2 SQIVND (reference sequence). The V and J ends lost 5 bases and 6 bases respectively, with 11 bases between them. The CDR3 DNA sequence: TGTGCCAGTAGTCCCGGGACCCCTAATTCACCCCTCCACTTT. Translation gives CASSPGTPNSPLHF.

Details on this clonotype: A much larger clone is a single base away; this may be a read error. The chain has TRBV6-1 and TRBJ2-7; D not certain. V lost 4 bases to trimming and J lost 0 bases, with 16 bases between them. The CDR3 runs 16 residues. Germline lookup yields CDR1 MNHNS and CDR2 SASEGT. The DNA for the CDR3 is TGTGCCAGCAGTGTTAAGGTGGGCACGAGCTCCTACGAGCAGTACTTC. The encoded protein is CASSVKVGTSSYEQYF.

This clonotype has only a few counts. CDR3 protein: CASSKGSRDWRPDTQYF. The CDR3 DNA sequence: TGTGCCAGCAGTAAGGGGTCCCGGGACTGGAGGCCAGATACGCAGTATTTT. The genes are TRBV27 and TRBJ2-3, with TRBD2 as a possible D gene (6 bases). The CDR3 totals 17 residues. Germline V gene sequence: CDR1 MNHEY, CDR2 SMNVEV (reference sequence). With 5 bases removed from V and 4 bases from J, the gap between germline ends came to 22 bases.

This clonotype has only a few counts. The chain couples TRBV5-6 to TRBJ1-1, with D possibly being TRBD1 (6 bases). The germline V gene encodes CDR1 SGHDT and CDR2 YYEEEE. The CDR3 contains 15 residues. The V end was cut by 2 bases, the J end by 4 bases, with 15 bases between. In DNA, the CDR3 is TGTGCCAGCAGCTTAGTAGGGGGTTTGAGCACTGAAGCTTTCTTT. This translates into CASSLVGGLSTEAFF.